The rows below give T cell receptor beta chains drawn from one sample of a study of CD8+ T cells in alopecia areata. The assay was immunoSEQ multiplex PCR, and TCRdb's table has in-frame clones only and misses some. The sample holds 150,000 to 250,000 clones, roughly three fifths seen once. This specimen consisted of CD4+ T cells sorted from blood, obtained at week 4, from a patient treated with tofacitinib. Every receptor here comes from a human donor with alopecia areata. Each CDR3 is given with its conserved first and last residue. D genes are given only for firm matches. Not every row has a clone size; where given, it reads once, few, many or a size class.

-,-,TRBJ1-4,TRBV5-6,TGTGCCAGCGAGGGACTAGGAAAACTGTTTTTT,CASEGLGKLFF
-,-,TRBJ1-5,TRBV7-9,TGTGCCAGCAGCTTTAGCAGTGGCAATCAGCCCCAGCATTTT,CASSFSSGNQPQHF
-,-,TRBJ2-1,TRBV5-1,TGCGCCAGCAGCTTGGCCGGGCAGATCTACAATGAGCAGTTCTTC,CASSLAGQIYNEQFF
-,-,TRBJ1-2,TRBV5-1,TGCGCCAGCAGCCTAACCTCCCTACAGGGTACCCTATATGGCTACACCTTC,CASSLTSLQGTLYGYTF
-,-,TRBJ2-1,TRBV20-1,TGCAGTGCTAGAAAGGTGGATGAGCAGTTCTTC,CSARKVDEQFF
-,-,TRBJ1-2,TRBV30,TGTGCCGGGCCCAGGAACTATGGCTACACCTTC,CAGPRNYGYTF
-,TRBD1,TRBJ2-3,TRBV5-1,TGCGCCAGCAGCACCGAGGGGACAGGGCGCACAGATACGCAGTATTTT,CASSTEGTGRTDTQYF
few,-,TRBJ2-6,TRBV29-1,TGCAGCGTTGGGGCAGGGGCTCTTGGGGCCAACGTCCTGACTTTC,CSVGAGALGANVLTF
-,-,TRBJ2-6,TRBV4-3,TGCGCCAGCAGCCCCTCAAAGTGGGAAGGGTTCTCTGGGGCCAACGTCCTGACTTTC,CASSPSKWEGFSGANVLTF
-,TRBD1,TRBJ2-2,TRBV7-9,TGTGCCAGCAGCTTAACCACAGGGGAAACCGGGGAGCTGTTTTTT,CASSLTTGETGELFF
few,TRBD1,TRBJ1-1,TRBV19,TGTGCCAGTAGCGGGACAGGGTCGTACACTGAAGCTTTCTTT,CASSGTGSYTEAFF
-,TRBD1,TRBJ2-1,TRBV4-1,TGCGCCAGCAGCCGAGAAACAGGGGGACACAGTCATGAGCAGTTCTTC,CASSRETGGHSHEQFF
-,-,TRBJ2-7,TRBV7-2,TGTGCCAGCAGCCCCTCGACAGTCTCCTACGAGCAGTACTTC,CASSPSTVSYEQYF
-,-,TRBJ1-1,TRBV30,TGTGCCTGGAGTGCGGCGATGAACACTGAAGCTTTCTTT,CAWSAAMNTEAFF
-,-,TRBJ2-3,TRBV5-4,TGTGCCAGCAGCTTGGGCAACACAGATACGCAGTATTTT,CASSLGNTDTQYF
few,TRBD1,TRBJ2-3,TRBV6-6,TGTGCCAGCAGTCCGACAGGGGTTAGCACAGATACGCAGTATTTT,CASSPTGVSTDTQYF
-,-,TRBJ2-1,TRBV30,TGTGCCTGGGAGGTAGGGGGTCTCGAATACAATGAGCAGTTCTTC,CAWEVGGLEYNEQFF
-,-,TRBJ1-5,TRBV7-9,TGTGCCAGCAGCTCCGCCAGGGGAGAAGTTGCTCAGCCCCAGCATTTT,CASSSARGEVAQPQHF
-,-,TRBJ2-7,TRBV29-1,TGCAGCGTTGGGTCGGCGACTTTCACCTACGAGCAGTACTTC,CSVGSATFTYEQYF
-,TRBD2,TRBJ2-5,TRBV6-5,TGTGCCAGCAGGGTCAACGGGGGGGCCGAGACCCAGTACTTC,CASRVNGGAETQYF
-,TRBD2,TRBJ2-4,TRBV6-5,TGTGCCAGCAGAGGATTGGGACTAGCGGAAAACATTCAGTACTTC,CASRGLGLAENIQYF
few,-,TRBJ2-5,TRBV30,TGTGCCTGGAGCACCGTCGGGGCGACCCAGTACTTC,CAWSTVGATQYF
-,-,TRBJ1-1,TRBV7-2,TGTGCCAGCAGAATAACGGGGAACACTGAAGCTTTCTTT,CASRITGNTEAFF
-,-,TRBJ1-6,TRBV5-6,TGTGCCAGCAGCTTGAAACCTACAGGGAATTCACCCCTCCACTTT,CASSLKPTGNSPLHF
few,TRBD1,TRBJ1-1,TRBV7-8,TGTGCCAGCAGCCGACAGGGGACTGAAGCTTTCTTT,CASSRQGTEAFF
once,TRBD2,TRBJ2-7,TRBV7-2,TGTGCCAGCAGCCCCGGACTAGCGGGAGCCTACGAGCAGTACTTC,CASSPGLAGAYEQYF
-,-,TRBJ2-5,TRBV5-1,TGCGCCAGCACCTTAGGGGGAAAACAAGAGACCCAGTACTTC,CASTLGGKQETQYF